The T cell receptor beta chain described here comes from a study of blood T cells in healthy people across ages (dated by TCRdb to 2014 to 2015). Background on the whole study: In model experiments, template switching captured roughly one uniquely barcoded TCR beta cDNA molecule for every two T cells. For two donors (one aged 18 to 29 and one aged 80 or older), the study analyzed two additional independent replicas of 1 million unique cDNA reads from the same blood draw. The study measured age-related changes in TCR beta repertoire diversity using deep sequencing normalized with unique cDNA molecular identifiers. The donors were split into four age groups: young (average 16 years), middle-aged (39), aged (more than 60) and long-lived (approximately 89). General study outcomes and caveats: The percentage of naive T cells measured by flow cytometry correlated strongly with observed TCR beta diversity. Because the CMV infection status of the donors was unknown, age-related changes in expanded clonotypes may potentially have been confounded. Estimates of total diversity based on one million sequenced T cells were regarded as lower bounds and as underestimates. Conclusive comparison of naive and antigen-experienced compartments was prevented by the profiling of bulk unsorted PBMCs. Observed TCR beta diversity per million T cells fell roughly linearly with age, and a significant reduction was already apparent by age approximately 40. The long-lived group showed more naive CD4+ T cells, fewer expanded clones and increased TCR diversity than the aged group, suggesting age selection.

V loses 6 bases, J loses 3 bases, and the germline ends lie 9 bases apart. The CDR3, cysteine through phenylalanine, is 13 amino acids long. Only the CDR3 DNA stays, 39 bases, in frame from base 1. The germline V gene gives CDR1 as MDHEN and CDR2 as SYDVKM. Systemically healthy Caucasian individuals from Russia, 35 to 50 in total and aged about 6 to 95 years, were included as donors. Each donor gave roughly 9.5 milliliters of peripheral blood, collected into EDTA-treated Vacutainer tubes. Ficoll-Paque density-gradient centrifugation was used to isolate PBMCs, with at least 7 million obtained per sample. Total RNA was extracted from PBMCs with Trizol reagent, with at least 5 micrograms obtained per sample. The percentages of naive CD45RAhigh/CD27high T cells were determined by flow cytometry on a PBMC aliquot from every donor. The library came from 5' RACE. Sequencing relied on an Illumina HiSeq 2500. A second roughly 7 to 12 cycle PCR used a sample-barcoded 5' primer and a J-beta primer mix. A template-switch 5' adaptor carrying 12 random nucleotides introduced a unique molecular identifier onto each TCR beta cDNA molecule. At least 2.5 million CDR3-containing paired-end reads were obtained from each sample. The Mint cDNA synthesis kit, primed by a TRBC-specific oligonucleotide, was used to synthesize first-strand cDNA from all RNA. All cDNA was treated with uracil-DNA glycosylase and then went through a first 18-cycle PCR with the universal primers M1SS and BC2_uni_R. The original methods were these. Each sample was normalized by randomly selecting 1 million high-quality reads, each carrying a distinct molecular identifier. Reads with shared molecular identifiers were discarded instead of being binned into consensus sequences. CDR3 identification, clonotype clustering and error correction used MiTCR with a Q25 quality threshold and the strictest error-elimination algorithm. A nonparametric unseen species model using Euler transformation provided a lower-bound estimate of total TCR beta diversity. The public reads were quality trimmed at Q25 with fastp and then assembled into clones with MiXCR by TCRdb, keeping productive beta chains. Identical CDR3 protein sequences are pooled into one entry, listed with their most common genes and DNA. What appears here as the V and J calls and clone size reflects TCRdb's work, not the paper's. Across this sample there are more than 600,000 distinct CDR3 sequences, with just under 25% seen only once. The ten largest clonotypes hold more than 8.5% of the sample.

Concerning this clonotype itself: Its specific antigen is unknown. Per-nucleotide qualities are absent, and no much larger clonotype sits a single base away.

These same data were also listed under a study on T cells of mothers and their children. The other study reports the following: Nine systemically healthy Caucasian individuals, comprising three mothers and their six children, were included as donors. cDNA synthesis used all of the extracted RNA, with 1.5 ug of RNA in each 15 ul reaction. In the second PCR, the M1S primer added sample barcodes and 2-4 random nucleotides. Over 8 million TCR beta CDR3 reads came from each mother, compared with some 3 million reads from each child. Thymic selection shapes the output of TCR recombination in a similar way in related and unrelated pairs, and inherited differences have a minor effect. Normalized repertoire overlap was always found to be slightly, but never significantly, higher in related mother-child pairs than in unrelated mother-child pairs. Persistent microchimeric T cell clones were not detected, at a sensitivity of about 90 clones per million clonotypes. In the study, deep NGS was used to compare the TCR beta repertoires of mothers and children, and features distinguishing related mother-child pairs from unrelated individuals were sought. On average, the children were roughly 12 +/- 4 years old, while the mothers were 40 +/- 4 years old. After adapter ligation was performed with NEBNext reagents, the libraries were sequenced on an Illumina HiSeq 2000 with 100+100 nt paired-end reads. To prevent cross-contamination, the mother and child libraries were prepared one month apart and sequenced in separate runs. For each donor, somewhere between roughly 500,000 and 2,100,000 distinct TCR beta clonotypes were identified. Naive TCR beta clonotypes were estimated from low-frequency clonotypes matched to each donor's FACS-determined naive share, without sorting.

Sequenced input: blood. Here the chain combines TRBV28 and TRBJ2-4, with the D gene uncertain. This receptor was obtained from a boy between 10 and 17 years old in good health. This receptor carries the CDR3 CASSLSNKNIQYF. The nucleotide sequence reads TGTGCCAGCAGCCTCAGCAACAAAAACATTCAGTACTTC.